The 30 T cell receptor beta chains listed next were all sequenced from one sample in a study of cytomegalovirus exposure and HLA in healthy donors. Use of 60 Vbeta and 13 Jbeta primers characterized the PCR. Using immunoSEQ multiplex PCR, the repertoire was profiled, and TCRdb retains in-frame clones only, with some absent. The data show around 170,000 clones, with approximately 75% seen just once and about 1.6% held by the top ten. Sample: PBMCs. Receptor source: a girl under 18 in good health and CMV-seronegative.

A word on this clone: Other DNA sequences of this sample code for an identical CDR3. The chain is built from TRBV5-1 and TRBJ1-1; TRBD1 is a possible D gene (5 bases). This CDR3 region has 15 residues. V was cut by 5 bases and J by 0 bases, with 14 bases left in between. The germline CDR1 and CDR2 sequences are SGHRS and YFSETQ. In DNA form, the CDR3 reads TGCGCCAGCAGTTCTACGGGGGGGGTGAACACTGAAGCTTTCTTT. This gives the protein CASSSTGGVNTEAFF.

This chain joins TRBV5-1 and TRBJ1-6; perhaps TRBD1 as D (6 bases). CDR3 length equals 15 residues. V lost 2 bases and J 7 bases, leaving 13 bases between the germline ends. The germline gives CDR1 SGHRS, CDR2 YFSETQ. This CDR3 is CASSFLGQENSPLHF. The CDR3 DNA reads TGCGCCAGCAGCTTTCTGGGACAAGAAAATTCACCCCTCCACTTT.

The CDR3, as DNA: TGTGCCAGTAGCGAAGAGGGATACACTGAAGCTTTCTTT. Translation: CASSEEGYTEAFF. V is TRBV19 and J is TRBJ1-1; D uncertain. The V gene's germline CDR1 is LNHDA and CDR2 SQIVND (reference sequence). Between the trimmed V and J ends, which lost 6 bases and 3 bases, there was a span of 11 bases. This CDR3 is 13 amino acids long. The full variable domain, its missing parts supplied by reference TRBV19 and TRBJ1-1, is DGGITQSPKYLFRKEGQNVTLSCEQNLNHDAMYWYRQDPGQGLRLIYYSQIVNDFQKGDIAEGYSVSREKKESFPLTVTSAQKNPTAFYLCASSEEGYTEAFFGQGTRLTVV.

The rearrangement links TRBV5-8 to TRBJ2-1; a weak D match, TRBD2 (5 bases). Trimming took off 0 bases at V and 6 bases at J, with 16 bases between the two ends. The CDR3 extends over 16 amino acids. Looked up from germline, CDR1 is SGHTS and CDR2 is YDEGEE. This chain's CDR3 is CASSLGTGFTGNEQFF. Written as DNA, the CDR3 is TGTGCCAGCAGCTTGGGGACTGGGTTCACGGGCAATGAGCAGTTCTTC.

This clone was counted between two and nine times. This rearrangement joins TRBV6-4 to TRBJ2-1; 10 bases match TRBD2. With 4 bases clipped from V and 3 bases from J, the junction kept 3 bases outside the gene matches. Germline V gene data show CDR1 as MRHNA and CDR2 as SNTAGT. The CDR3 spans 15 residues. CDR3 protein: CASSVTSGDYNEQFF. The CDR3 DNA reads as TGTGCCAGCAGTGTAACTAGCGGGGACTACAATGAGCAGTTCTTC.

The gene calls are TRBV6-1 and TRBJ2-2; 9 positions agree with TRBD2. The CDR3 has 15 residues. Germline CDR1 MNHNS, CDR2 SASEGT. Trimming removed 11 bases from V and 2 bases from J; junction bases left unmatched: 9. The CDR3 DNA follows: TGTGCCGCCGACCGAGCGGGGGGTAACACCGGGGAGCTGTTTTTT. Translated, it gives CAADRAGGNTGELFF.

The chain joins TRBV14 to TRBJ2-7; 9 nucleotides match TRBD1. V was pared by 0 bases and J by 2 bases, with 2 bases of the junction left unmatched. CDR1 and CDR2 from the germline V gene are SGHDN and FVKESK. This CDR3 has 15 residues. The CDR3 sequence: CASSQDRDRAYEQYF. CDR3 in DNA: TGTGCCAGCAGCCAAGATCGGGACAGGGCCTACGAGCAGTACTTC.

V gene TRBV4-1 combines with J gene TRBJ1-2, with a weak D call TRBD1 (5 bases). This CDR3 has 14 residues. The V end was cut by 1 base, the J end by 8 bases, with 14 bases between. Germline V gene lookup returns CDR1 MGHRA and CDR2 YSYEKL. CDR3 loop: CASSQVEGARGYTF. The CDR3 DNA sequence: TGCGCCAGCAGCCAAGTTGAAGGGGCACGCGGCTACACCTTC.

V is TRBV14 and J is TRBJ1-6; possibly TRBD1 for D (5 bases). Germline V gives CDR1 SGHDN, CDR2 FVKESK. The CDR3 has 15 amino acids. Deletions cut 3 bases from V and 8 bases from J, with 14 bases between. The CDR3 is CASSQGLPGDSPLHF. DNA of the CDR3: TGTGCCAGCAGCCAGGGACTGCCTGGGGATTCACCCCTCCACTTT.

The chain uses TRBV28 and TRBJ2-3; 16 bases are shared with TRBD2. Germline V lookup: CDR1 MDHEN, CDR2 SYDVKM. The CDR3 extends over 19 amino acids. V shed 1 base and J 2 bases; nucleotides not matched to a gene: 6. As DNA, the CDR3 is TGTGCCAGCAGTTTATATCTCGGGACTAGCGGGGGGGTCACAGATACGCAGTATTTT. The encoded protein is CASSLYLGTSGGVTDTQYF.

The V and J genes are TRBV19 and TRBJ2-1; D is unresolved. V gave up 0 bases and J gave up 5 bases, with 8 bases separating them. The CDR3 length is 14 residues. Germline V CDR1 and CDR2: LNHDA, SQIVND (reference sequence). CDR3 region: CASSIDRGDNEQFF. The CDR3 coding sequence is TGTGCCAGTAGTATAGATCGAGGTGACAATGAGCAGTTCTTC.

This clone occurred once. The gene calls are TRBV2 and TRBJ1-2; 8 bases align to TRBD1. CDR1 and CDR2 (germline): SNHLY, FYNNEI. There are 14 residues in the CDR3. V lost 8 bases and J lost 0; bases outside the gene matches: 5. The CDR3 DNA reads TGTGCCAGCCTCGGGACAGGAGCTAACTATGGCTACACCTTC. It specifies CASLGTGANYGYTF.

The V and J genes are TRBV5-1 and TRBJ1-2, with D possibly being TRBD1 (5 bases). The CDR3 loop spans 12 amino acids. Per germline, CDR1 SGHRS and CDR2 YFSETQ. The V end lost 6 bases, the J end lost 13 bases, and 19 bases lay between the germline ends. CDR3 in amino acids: CASNEIGGEGTF. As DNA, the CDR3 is TGCGCCAGCAACGAAATTGGGGGGGAAGGCACCTTC.

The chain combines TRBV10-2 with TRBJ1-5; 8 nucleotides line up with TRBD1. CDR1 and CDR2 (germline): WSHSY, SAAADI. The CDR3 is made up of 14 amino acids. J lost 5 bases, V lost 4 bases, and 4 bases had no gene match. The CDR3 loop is CASSVSGGDQPQHF. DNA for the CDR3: TGCGCCAGCAGTGTGTCAGGGGGCGATCAGCCCCAGCATTTT.

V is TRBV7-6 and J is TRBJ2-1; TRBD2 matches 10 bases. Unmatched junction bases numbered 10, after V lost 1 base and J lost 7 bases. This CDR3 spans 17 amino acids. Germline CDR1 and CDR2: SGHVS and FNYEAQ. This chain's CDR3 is CASSLGWEGTSANEQFF. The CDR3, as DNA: TGTGCCAGCAGCTTAGGATGGGAGGGGACTAGCGCTAATGAGCAGTTCTTC.

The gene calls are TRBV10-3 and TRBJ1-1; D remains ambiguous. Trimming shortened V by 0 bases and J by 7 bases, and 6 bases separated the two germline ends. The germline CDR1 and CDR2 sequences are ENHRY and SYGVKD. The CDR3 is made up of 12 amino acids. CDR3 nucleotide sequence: TGTGCCATCAGTGAGTCGAGGGTTGAAGCTTTCTTT. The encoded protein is CAISESRVEAFF.

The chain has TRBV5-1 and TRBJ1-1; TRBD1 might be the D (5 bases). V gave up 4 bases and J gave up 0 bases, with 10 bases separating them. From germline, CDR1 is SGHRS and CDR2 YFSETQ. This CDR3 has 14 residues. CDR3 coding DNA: TGCGCCAGCAGCGGCGGGACGGTGAACACTGAAGCTTTCTTT. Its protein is CASSGGTVNTEAFF.

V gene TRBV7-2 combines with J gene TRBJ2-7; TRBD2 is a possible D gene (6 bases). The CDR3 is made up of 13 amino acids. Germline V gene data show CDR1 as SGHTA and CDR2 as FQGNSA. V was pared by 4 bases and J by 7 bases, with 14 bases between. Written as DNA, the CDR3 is TGTGCCAGCAGCTCCGGGTGGGGGGATGAGCAGTACTTC. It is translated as CASSSGWGDEQYF.

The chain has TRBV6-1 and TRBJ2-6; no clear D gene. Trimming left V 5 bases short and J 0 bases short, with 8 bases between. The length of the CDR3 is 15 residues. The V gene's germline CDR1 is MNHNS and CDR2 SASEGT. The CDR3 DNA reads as TGTGCCAGCAGTCTGGGCCCCTCTGGGGCCAACGTCCTGACTTTC. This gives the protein CASSLGPSGANVLTF.

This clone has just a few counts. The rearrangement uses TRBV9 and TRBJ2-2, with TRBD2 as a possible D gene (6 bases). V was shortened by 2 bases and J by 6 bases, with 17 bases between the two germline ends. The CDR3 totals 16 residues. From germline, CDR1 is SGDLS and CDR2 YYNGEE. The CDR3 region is CASSVDGGRFAGELFF. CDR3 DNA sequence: TGTGCCAGCAGCGTCGACGGGGGTCGGTTTGCCGGGGAGCTGTTTTTT.

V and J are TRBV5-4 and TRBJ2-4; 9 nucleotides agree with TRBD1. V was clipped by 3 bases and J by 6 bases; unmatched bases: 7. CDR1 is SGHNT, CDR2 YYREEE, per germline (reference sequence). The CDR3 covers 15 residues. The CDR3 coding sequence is TGTGCCAGCAGCTCCCCGGGACAGGGTGTAAACATTCAGTACTTC. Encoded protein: CASSSPGQGVNIQYF. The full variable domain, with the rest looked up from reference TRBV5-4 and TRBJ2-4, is ETGVTQSPTHLIKTRGQQVTLRCSSQSGHNTVSWYQQALGQGPQFIFQYYREEENGRGNFPPRFSGLQFPNYSSELNVNALELDDSALYLCASSSPGQGVNIQYFGAGTRLSVL.

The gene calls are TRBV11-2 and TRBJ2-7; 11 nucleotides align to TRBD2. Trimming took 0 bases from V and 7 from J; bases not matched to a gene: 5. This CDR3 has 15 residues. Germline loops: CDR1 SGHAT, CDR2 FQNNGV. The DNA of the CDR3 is TGTGCCAGCAGCTTAGAGTTAGCGGGGGGGCATGAGCAGTACTTC. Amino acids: CASSLELAGGHEQYF.

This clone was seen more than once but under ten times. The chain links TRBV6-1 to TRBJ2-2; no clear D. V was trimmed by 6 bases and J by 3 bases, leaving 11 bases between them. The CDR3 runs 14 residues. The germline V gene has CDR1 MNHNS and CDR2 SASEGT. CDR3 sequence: CASRSLVDTGELFF. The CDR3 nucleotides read TGTGCCAGCAGAAGCCTAGTCGACACCGGGGAGCTGTTTTTT.

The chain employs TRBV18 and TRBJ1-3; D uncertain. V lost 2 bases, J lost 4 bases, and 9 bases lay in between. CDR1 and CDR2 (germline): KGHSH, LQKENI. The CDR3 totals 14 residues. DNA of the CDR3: TGTGCCAGCTCACCAGGGTTGGAGGGAAACACCATATATTTT. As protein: CASSPGLEGNTIYF.

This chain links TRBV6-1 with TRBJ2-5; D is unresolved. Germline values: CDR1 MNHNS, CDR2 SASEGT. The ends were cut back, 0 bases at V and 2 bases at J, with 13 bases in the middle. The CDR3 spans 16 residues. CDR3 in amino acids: CASSEALGRLQETQYF. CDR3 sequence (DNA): TGTGCCAGCAGTGAAGCGCTTGGTCGGTTACAAGAGACCCAGTACTTC.

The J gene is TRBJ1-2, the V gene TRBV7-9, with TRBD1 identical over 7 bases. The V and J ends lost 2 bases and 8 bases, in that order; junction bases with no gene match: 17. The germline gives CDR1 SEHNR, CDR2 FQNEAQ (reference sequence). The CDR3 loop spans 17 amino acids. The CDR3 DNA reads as TGTGCCAGCAGCTTAAGGATTACAGGGGCGGGCTCGGAGGGCTACACCTTC. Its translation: CASSLRITGAGSEGYTF.

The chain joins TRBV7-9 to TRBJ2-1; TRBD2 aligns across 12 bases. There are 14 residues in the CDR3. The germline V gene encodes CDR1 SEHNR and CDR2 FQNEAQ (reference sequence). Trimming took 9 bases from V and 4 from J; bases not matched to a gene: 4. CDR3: CASTGTSGYNEQFF. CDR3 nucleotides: TGTGCCAGTACCGGGACTAGCGGGTACAATGAGCAGTTCTTC.

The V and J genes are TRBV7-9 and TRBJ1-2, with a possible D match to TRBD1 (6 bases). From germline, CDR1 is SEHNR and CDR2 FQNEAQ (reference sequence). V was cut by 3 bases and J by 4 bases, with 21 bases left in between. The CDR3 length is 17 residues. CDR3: CASSLIRGGHPFYGYTF. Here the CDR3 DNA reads TGTGCCAGCAGCTTGATTCGGGGGGGGCATCCTTTCTATGGCTACACCTTC.

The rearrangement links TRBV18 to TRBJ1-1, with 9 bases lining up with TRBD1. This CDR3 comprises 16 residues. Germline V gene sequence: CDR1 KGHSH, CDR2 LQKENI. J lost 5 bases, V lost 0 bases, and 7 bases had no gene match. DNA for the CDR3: TGTGCCAGCTCACCACCTGGGACAGGGATTCAAACTGAAGCTTTCTTT. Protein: CASSPPGTGIQTEAFF.

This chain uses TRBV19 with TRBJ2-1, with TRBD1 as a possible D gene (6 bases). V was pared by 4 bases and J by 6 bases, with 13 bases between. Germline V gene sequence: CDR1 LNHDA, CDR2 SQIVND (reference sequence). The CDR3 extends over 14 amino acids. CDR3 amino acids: CASSTPAGANEQFF. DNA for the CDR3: TGTGCCAGTAGTACCCCGGCAGGGGCCAATGAGCAGTTCTTC.